The 11 T cell receptor beta chains in this list originate from one sample, sequenced in a study of blood T cell repertoires in COVID-19. Clones were sequenced by immunoSEQ multiplex PCR, and TCRdb holds only the in-frame ones, with some missing. Of approximately 210,000 clones in the sample, about 90% were seen once. The material sequenced was peripheral blood. These receptors all stem from a young man with acute or convalescent COVID-19.

The chain uses TRBV6-6 and TRBJ2-1; a weak D match, TRBD2 (5 bases). Trimming stripped 5 bases from V and 9 bases from J, with 14 bases between. Germline-derived CDR1 and CDR2 are MNHNY and SVGAGI (reference sequence). CDR3 length: 13 residues. CDR3 DNA sequence: TGTGCCAGCAGTCGGACTGAGACCATTGAGCAGTTCTTC. Residues: CASSRTETIEQFF.

This chain connects TRBV5-1 to TRBJ2-5; 8 nucleotides match TRBD2. The CDR3 has 14 residues. V dropped 5 bases and J dropped 4; count of bases not matched to a gene: 7. From germline, CDR1 is SGHRS and CDR2 YFSETQ. DNA for the CDR3: TGCGCCAGCAGAGCTGGAACTAGCGGAGAGACCCAGTACTTC. Translating it yields CASRAGTSGETQYF.

The chain has TRBV5-1 and TRBJ1-3; 7 bases match TRBD1. V was clipped by 2 bases and J by 1 base; unmatched bases: 6. The germline V gene has CDR1 SGHRS and CDR2 YFSETQ. The length of the CDR3 is 16 residues. In nucleotides, the CDR3 is TGCGCCAGCAGCTTCGACTCGACAGGGTCTGGAAACACCATATATTTT. Protein sequence: CASSFDSTGSGNTIYF.

The gene calls are TRBV5-1 and TRBJ2-7, with 10 bases matching TRBD1. Germline trimming cut 3 bases from V and 3 bases from J; bases unmatched to any gene: 3. This CDR3 is 14 amino acids long. CDR1 SGHRS and CDR2 YFSETQ come from the germline V gene. The CDR3 DNA is TGCGCCAGCAGCTCTCGGGACAGGGGCTACGAGCAGTACTTC. Its protein product is CASSSRDRGYEQYF.

The rearrangement links TRBV19 to TRBJ2-3, with 8 bases aligning to TRBD2. CDR1 LNHDA and CDR2 SQIVND come from the germline V gene (reference sequence). V shed 4 bases and J 3 bases; nucleotides not matched to a gene: 6. The CDR3 covers 15 residues. The DNA of the CDR3 is TGTGCCAGTAGTACCCCGGCTAGCGGGACAGATACGCAGTATTTT. Its protein is CASSTPASGTDTQYF. The full variable domain, its missing parts supplied by reference TRBV19 and TRBJ2-3, is DGGITQSPKYLFRKEGQNVTLSCEQNLNHDAMYWYRQDPGQGLRLIYYSQIVNDFQKGDIAEGYSVSREKKESFPLTVTSAQKNPTAFYLCASSTPASGTDTQYFGPGTRLTVL.

This clone was seen once. The gene calls are TRBV15 and TRBJ2-7; 7 bases are a match to TRBD1. Per germline, CDR1 LNHNV and CDR2 YYDKDF (reference sequence). V lost 1 base and J lost 0; bases outside the gene matches: 3. CDR3 length: 15 residues. CDR3 in amino acids: CATSRGQGSSYEQYF. DNA for the CDR3: TGTGCCACCAGCAGAGGACAGGGTAGCTCCTACGAGCAGTACTTC.

The DNA for the CDR3 is TGTGCCAGCAGCAAGAGCGGGGGGATGTACAATGAGCAGTTCTTC. As protein: CASSKSGGMYNEQFF. The V gene is TRBV21-1, the J gene TRBJ2-1; no DNA check was done on the table's D call, TRBD2. TRBV21-1 is a recognized pseudogene. The length of the CDR3 is 15 residues.

The V and J genes are TRBV12-5 and TRBJ2-3, with D perhaps matching TRBD2 (6 bases). This CDR3 region has 15 residues. From germline, CDR1 is LGHNT and CDR2 FRNRAP. V was clipped by 4 bases and J by 1 base, with 12 bases between them. Here the CDR3 reads CASGYTSSRTDTQYF. The DNA for the CDR3 is TGTGCTAGTGGTTACACTAGCTCTCGCACAGATACGCAGTATTTT.

The chain recombines TRBV21-1 with TRBJ2-3; TRBD2 is the table's D call, not checked against the DNA. TRBV21-1 represents a pseudogene. This CDR3 contains 17 residues. CDR3 sequence reads: CASSKVAGRRSTDTQYF. DNA for the CDR3: TGTGCCAGCAGCAAAGTGGCGGGACGGAGGAGCACAGATACGCAGTATTTT.

The chain is built from TRBV18 and TRBJ2-1; TRBD2 matches 8 bases. The CDR3 sequence is 16 residues long. The V and J ends lost 5 bases and 7 bases, in that order; junction bases with no gene match: 13. CDR1 KGHSH and CDR2 LQKENI come from the germline V gene. CDR3 sequence (DNA): TGTGCCAGCTCATGGCGGGGGGCGACATTAAATAATGAGCAGTTCTTC. This encodes CASSWRGATLNNEQFF.

This chain connects TRBV7-2 to TRBJ2-7; 8 bases match TRBD1. This CDR3 comprises 16 residues. Germline V gene sequence: CDR1 SGHTA, CDR2 FQGNSA. Trimming removed 5 bases from V and 5 bases from J; junction bases left unmatched: 14. The CDR3 is CASSQTIGQGSNEQYF. The DNA of the CDR3 is TGTGCCAGCAGCCAGACTATTGGACAGGGTAGCAACGAGCAGTACTTC. Full variable domain (missing parts from reference TRBV7-2 and TRBJ2-7): GAGVSQSPSNKVTEKGKDVELRCDPISGHTALYWYRQSLGQGLEFLIYFQGNSAPDKSGLPSDRFSAERTGGSVSTLTIQRTQQEDSAVYLCASSQTIGQGSNEQYFGPGTRLTVT.